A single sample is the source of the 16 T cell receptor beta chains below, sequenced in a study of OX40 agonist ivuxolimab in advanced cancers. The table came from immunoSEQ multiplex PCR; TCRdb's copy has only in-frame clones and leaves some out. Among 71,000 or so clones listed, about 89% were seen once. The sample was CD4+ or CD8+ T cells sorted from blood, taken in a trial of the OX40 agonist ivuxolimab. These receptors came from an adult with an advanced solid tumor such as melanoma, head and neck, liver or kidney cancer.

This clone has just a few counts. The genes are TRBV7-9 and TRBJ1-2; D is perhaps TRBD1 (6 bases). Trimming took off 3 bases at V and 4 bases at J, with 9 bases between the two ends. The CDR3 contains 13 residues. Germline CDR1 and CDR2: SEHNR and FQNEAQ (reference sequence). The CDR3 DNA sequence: TGTGCCAGCAGCTTGGGGGCTGGCTATGGCTACACCTTC. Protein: CASSLGAGYGYTF. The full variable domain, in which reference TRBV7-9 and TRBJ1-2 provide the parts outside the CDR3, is DTGVSQNPRHKITKRGQNVTFRCDPISEHNRLYWYRQTLGQGPEFLTYFQNEAQLEKSRLLSDRFSAERPKGSFSTLEIQRTEQGDSAMYLCASSLGAGYGYTFGSGTRLTVV.

The CDR3 DNA reads as TGTGCCAGCAGCTTGGGGCAGTCATCCTACTACACCTTC. Its translation is CASSLGQSSYYTF. The chain couples TRBV5-6 to TRBJ1-2, with unresolved D. With 0 bases removed from V and 10 bases from J, the gap between germline ends came to 13 bases. The CDR3 has 13 residues. Looked up from germline, CDR1 is SGHDT and CDR2 is YYEEEE.

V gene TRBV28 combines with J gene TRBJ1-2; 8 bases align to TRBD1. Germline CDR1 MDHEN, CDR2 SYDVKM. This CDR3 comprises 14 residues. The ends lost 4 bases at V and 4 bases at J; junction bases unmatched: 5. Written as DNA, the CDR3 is TGTGCCAGCAGTTCTAAGGGACAGGTCTATGGCTACACCTTC. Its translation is CASSSKGQVYGYTF.

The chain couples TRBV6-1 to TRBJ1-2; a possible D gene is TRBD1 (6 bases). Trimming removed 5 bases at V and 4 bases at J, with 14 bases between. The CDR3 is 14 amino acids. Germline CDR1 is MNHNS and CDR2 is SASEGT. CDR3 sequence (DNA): TGTGCCAGCAGTTCTTCACCGGACAGCTATGGCTACACCTTC. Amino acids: CASSSSPDSYGYTF.

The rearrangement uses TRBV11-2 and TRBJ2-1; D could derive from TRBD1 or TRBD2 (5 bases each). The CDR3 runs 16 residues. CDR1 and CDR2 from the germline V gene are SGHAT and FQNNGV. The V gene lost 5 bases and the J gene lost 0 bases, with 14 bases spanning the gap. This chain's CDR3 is CASSPRGDSSYNEQFF. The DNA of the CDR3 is TGTGCCAGCAGCCCCAGAGGGGATAGCTCCTACAATGAGCAGTTCTTC.

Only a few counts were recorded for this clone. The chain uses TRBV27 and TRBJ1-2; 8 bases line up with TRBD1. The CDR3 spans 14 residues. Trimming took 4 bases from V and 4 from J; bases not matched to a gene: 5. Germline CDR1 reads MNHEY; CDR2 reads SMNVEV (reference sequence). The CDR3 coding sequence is TGTGCCAGCAGTTCAGGACAGGGCCGCTATGGCTACACCTTC. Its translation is CASSSGQGRYGYTF.

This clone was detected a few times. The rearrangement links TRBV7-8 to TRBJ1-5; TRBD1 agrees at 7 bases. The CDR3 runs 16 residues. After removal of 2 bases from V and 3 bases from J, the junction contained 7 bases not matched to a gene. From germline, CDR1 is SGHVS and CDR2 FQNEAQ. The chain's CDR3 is CASSLIRQGANQPQHF. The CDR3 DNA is TGTGCCAGCAGCTTAATACGACAGGGCGCCAATCAGCCCCAGCATTTT.

CDR3 DNA sequence: TGTGCCAGCAGGCCCCTGGGAGAGGAAGCGAACACCGGGGAGCTGTTTTTT. Translating it yields CASRPLGEEANTGELFF. J is TRBJ2-2 and V is TRBV11-2, with a weak D call TRBD2 (5 bases). V was pared by 6 bases and J by 0 bases, with 17 bases between. The CDR3 loop spans 17 amino acids. Germline values: CDR1 SGHAT, CDR2 FQNNGV.

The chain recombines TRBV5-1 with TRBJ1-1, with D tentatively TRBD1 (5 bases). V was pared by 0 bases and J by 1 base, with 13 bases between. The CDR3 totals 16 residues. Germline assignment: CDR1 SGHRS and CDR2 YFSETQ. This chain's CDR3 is CASSLELGPSNTEAFF. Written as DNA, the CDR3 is TGCGCCAGCAGCTTGGAGTTGGGACCTTCGAACACTGAAGCTTTCTTT.

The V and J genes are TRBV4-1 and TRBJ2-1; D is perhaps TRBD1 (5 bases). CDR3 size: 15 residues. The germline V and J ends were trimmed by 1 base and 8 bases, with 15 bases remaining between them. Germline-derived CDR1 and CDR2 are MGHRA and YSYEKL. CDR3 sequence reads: CASSQVFLQGDEQFF. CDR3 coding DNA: TGCGCCAGCAGCCAAGTGTTCCTCCAGGGCGATGAGCAGTTCTTC.

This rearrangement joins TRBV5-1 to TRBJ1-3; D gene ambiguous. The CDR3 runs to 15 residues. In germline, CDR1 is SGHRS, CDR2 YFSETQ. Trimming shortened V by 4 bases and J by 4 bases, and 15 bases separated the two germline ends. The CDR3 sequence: CASSPDGVGGNTIYF. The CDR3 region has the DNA TGCGCCAGCAGCCCGGATGGAGTGGGGGGAAACACCATATATTTT.

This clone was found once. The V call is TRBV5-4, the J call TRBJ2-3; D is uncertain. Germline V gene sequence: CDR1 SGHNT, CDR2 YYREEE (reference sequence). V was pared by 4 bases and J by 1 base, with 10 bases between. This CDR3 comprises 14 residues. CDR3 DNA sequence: TGTGCCAGCAGCCGTACCACTGGCACAGATACGCAGTATTTT. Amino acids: CASSRTTGTDTQYF.

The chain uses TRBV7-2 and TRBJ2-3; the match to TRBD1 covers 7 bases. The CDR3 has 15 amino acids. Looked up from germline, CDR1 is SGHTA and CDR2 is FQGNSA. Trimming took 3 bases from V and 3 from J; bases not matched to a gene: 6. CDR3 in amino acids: CASSLVTGTTDTQYF. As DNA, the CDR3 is TGTGCCAGCAGCTTGGTGACAGGGACAACAGATACGCAGTATTTT.

CDR3 nucleotide sequence: TGTGCCAGCTCGCCCCAAACAGGGCCGGCTAACTATGGCTACACCTTC. It yields the protein CASSPQTGPANYGYTF. V is TRBV18 and J is TRBJ1-2; D possibly corresponds to TRBD1 (6 bases). V lost 6 bases, J lost 0 bases, and 17 bases lay in between. CDR3 length: 16 amino acids. Germline V gene data show CDR1 as KGHSH and CDR2 as LQKENI.

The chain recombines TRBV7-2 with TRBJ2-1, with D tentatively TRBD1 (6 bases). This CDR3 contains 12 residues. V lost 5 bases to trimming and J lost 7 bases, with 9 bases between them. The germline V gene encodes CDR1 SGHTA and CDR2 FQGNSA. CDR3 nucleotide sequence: TGTGCCAGCAGCACACAGGGTAATGAGCAGTTCTTC. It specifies CASSTQGNEQFF. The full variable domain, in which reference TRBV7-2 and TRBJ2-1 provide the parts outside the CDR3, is GAGVSQSPSNKVTEKGKDVELRCDPISGHTALYWYRQSLGQGLEFLIYFQGNSAPDKSGLPSDRFSAERTGGSVSTLTIQRTQQEDSAVYLCASSTQGNEQFFGPGTRLTVL.

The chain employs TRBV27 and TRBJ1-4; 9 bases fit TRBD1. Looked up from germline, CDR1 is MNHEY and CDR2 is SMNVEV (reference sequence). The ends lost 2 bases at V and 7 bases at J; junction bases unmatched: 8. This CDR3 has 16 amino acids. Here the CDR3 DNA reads TGTGCCAGCAGTTTAGGGGTCACAGGGGGCGTTGAAAAACTGTTTTTT. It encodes CASSLGVTGGVEKLFF.